This T cell receptor (beta chain) derives from a study of response to subunit inactivated influenza vaccine. This clonotype was counted many times. Trimming cost V 3 bases and J 3 bases, with 9 bases left between them. This CDR3 spans 14 amino acids. TCRdb called the RT-PCR reads again in MiXCR, with one record for every CDR3 protein. In the table there are about 620,000 distinct CDR3 sequences, about 10% of which are singletons. These data were also filed under a second study, of T cells expressing NK-cell markers. Per that study: In generating TCR beta cDNA, 5'RACE template switching with UMIs was used. Obtained from sorted CD3+CD56+NKG2C+, CD3+CD56+NKG2C- and CD3+CD56-NKG2C+ T cells were the TCR beta repertoires.

The rearrangement uses TRBV12-3 or TRBV12-4 and TRBJ2-1, with a tentative D call TRBD1 (5 bases). This sample comprised PBMCs from blood, obtained on the day of vaccination. This clonotype originated in a man aged 50-59 years who received an inactivated influenza vaccine. The CDR3 region has the DNA TGTGCCAGCAGTTTCCTGACAGACTACAATGAGCAGTTCTTC. It encodes CASSFLTDYNEQFF.